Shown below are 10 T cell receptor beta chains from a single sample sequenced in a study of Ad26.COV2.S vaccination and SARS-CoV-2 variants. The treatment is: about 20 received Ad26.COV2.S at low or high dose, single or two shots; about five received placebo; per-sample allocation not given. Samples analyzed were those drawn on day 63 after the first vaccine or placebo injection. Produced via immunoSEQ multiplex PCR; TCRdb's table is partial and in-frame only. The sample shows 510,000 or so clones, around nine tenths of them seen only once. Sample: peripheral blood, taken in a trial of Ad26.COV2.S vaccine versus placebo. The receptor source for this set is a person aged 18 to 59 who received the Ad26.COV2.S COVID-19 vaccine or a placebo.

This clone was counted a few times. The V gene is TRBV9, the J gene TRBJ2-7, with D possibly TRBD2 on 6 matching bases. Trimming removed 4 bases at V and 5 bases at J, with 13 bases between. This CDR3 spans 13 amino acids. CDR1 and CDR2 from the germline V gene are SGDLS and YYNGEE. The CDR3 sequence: CASSPRGSNEQYF. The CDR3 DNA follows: TGTGCCAGCAGCCCCCGGGGGAGTAACGAGCAGTACTTC. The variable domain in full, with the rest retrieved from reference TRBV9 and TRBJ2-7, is DSGVTQTPKHLITATGQRVTLRCSPRSGDLSVYWYQQSLDQGLQFLIQYYNGEERAKGNILERFSAQQFPDLHSELNLSSLELGDSALYFCASSPRGSNEQYFGPGTRLTVT.

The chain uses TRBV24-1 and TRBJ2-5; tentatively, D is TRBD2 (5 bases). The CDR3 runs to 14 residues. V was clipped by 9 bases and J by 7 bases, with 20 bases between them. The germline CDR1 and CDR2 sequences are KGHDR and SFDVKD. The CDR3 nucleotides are TGTGCCACCGGGAGCTACACGGACCTAGGGACCCAGTACTTC. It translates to CATGSYTDLGTQYF.

CDR3 loop: CASSLEGGQLSSYF. In DNA form, the CDR3 reads TGCGCCAGCAGCTTAGAAGGCGGACAGCTCTCTTCGTACTTC. The J gene is TRBJ2-5, the V gene TRBV5-1; weak D call: TRBD1 (6 bases). In germline, CDR1 is SGHRS, CDR2 YFSETQ. CDR3 size: 14 residues. V was shortened by 2 bases and J by 13 bases, with 21 bases between the two germline ends.

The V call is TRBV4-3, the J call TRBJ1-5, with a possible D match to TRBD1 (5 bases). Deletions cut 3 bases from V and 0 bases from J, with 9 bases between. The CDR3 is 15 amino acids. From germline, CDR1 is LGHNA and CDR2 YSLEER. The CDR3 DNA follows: TGCGCCAGCAGCCAGGGGGTCAGTAGCAATCAGCCCCAGCATTTT. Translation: CASSQGVSSNQPQHF.

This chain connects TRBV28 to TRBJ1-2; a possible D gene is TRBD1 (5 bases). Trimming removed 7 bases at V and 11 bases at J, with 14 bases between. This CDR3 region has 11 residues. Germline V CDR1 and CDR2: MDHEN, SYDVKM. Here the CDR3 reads CASNMGPRYTF. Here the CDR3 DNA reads TGTGCCAGCAACATGGGACCAAGATACACCTTC.

CDR3: CASSLPLEPVAKNIQYF. CDR3 coding DNA: TGTGCCAGCAGCTTACCGCTCGAGCCTGTAGCCAAAAACATTCAGTACTTC. The V call is TRBV7-3, the J call TRBJ2-4; no definite D call. Germline-derived CDR1 and CDR2 are SGHTA and FQGTGA. Trimming pared 2 bases from V and 0 bases from J, leaving 14 bases between. The length of the CDR3 is 17 residues. The full variable domain, with the rest looked up from reference TRBV7-3 and TRBJ2-4, is GAGVSQTPSNKVTEKGKYVELRCDPISGHTALYWYRQSLGQGPEFLIYFQGTGAADDSGLPNDRFFAVRPEGSVSTLKIQRTERGDSAVYLCASSLPLEPVAKNIQYFGAGTRLSVL.

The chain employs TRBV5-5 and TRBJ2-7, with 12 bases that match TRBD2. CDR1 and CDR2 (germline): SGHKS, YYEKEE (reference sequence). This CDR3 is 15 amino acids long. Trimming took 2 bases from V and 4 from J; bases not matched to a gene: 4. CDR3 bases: TGTGCCAGCAGCTTAAGACTAGCGGGAGAGTACGAGCAGTACTTC. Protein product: CASSLRLAGEYEQYF.

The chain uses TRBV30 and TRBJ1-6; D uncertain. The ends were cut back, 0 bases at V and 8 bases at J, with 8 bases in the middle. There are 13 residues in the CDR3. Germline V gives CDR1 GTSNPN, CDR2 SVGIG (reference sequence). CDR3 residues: CAWSVGGDSPLHF. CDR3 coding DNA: TGTGCCTGGAGTGTAGGCGGGGATTCACCCCTCCACTTT.

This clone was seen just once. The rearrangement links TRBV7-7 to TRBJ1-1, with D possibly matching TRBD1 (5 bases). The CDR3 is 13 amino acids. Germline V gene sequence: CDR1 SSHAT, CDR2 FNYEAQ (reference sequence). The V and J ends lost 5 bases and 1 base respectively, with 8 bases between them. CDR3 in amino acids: CASSLDRNTEAFF. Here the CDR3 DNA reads TGTGCCAGCAGCCTAGACAGGAACACTGAAGCTTTCTTT.

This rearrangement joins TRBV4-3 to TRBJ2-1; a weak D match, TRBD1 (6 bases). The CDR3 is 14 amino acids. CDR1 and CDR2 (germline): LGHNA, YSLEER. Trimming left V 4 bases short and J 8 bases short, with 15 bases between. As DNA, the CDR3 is TGCGCCAGCAGCCCCGCTATGGGGGCCGATGAGCAGTTCTTC. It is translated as CASSPAMGADEQFF.